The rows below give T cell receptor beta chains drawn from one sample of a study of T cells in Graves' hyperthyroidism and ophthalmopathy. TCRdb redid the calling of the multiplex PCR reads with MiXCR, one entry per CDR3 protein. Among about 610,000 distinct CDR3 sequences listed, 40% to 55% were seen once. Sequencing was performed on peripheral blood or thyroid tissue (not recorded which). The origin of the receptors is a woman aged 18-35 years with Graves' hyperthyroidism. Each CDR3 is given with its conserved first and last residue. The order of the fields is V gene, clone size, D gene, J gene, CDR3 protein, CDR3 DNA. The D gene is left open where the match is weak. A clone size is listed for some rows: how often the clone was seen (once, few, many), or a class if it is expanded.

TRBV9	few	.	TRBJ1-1	CASSEAIQAEAFF	TGTGCCAGCAGCGAAGCCATACAGGCGGAAGCTTTCTTT
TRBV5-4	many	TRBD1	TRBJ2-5	CASSPPGQKTETQYF	TGTGCCAGCAGCCCACCGGGACAGAAGACAGAGACCCAGTACTTC
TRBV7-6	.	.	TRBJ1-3	CASSYRERGNTIYF	TGTGCCAGCAGTTACAGGGAGCGGGGAAACACCATATATTTT
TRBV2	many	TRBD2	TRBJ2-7	CASSETASGNNEQYF	TGTGCCAGCAGTGAGACGGCTAGCGGTAACAATGAGCAGTACTTC
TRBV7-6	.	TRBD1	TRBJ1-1	CASSPARRPFTGTGGDTEAFF	TGTGCCAGCAGCCCCGCCCGCCGGCCCTTCACCGGGACAGGGGGTGACACTGAAGCTTTCTTT
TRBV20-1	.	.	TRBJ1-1	CSARAGSRNTEAFF	TGCAGTGCTAGAGCAGGGAGCAGGAACACTGAAGCTTTCTTT
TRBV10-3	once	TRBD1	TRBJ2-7	CAISVGAGGSYEQYF	TGTGCCATCAGTGTCGGGGCAGGGGGCTCCTACGAGCAGTACTTC
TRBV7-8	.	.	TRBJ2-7	CASIPSAAYEQYF	TGTGCCAGCATCCCGTCGGCGGCCTACGAGCAGTACTTC
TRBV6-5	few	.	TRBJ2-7	CASSYPPALLILYEQYF	TGTGCCAGCAGTTACCCCCCGGCCCTACTAATCCTCTACGAGCAGTACTTC
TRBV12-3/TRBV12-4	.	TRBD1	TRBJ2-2	CASSTTGVLFF	TGTGCCAGCAGTACGACAGGGGTGCTGTTTTTT
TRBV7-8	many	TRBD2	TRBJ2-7	CASSSPRTSGAPPYEQYF	TGTGCCAGCAGCTCTCCCCGGACTAGCGGAGCTCCCCCCTACGAGCAGTACTTC
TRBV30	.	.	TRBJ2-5	CACDGMNQETQYF	TGTGCCTGCGACGGAATGAACCAAGAGACCCAGTACTTC
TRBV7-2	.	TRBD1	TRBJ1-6	CASSKGTGESPLHF	TGTGCCAGCAGCAAAGGGACAGGGGAATCACCCCTCCACTTT
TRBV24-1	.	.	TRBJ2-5	CATSDGPTEGTETQYF	TGTGCCACCAGTGATGGTCCCACAGAAGGAACAGAGACCCAGTACTTC